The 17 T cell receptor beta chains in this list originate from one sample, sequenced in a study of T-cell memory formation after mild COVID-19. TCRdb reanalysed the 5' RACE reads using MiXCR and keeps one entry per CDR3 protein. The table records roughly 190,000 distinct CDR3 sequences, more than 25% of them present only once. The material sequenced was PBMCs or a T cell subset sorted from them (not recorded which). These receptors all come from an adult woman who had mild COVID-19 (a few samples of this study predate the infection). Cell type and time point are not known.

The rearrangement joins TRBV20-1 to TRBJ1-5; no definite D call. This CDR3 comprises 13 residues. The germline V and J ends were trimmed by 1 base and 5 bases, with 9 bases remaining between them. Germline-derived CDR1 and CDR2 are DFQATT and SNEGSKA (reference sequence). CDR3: CSARADLDQPQHF. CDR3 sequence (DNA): TGCAGTGCTAGAGCAGACTTGGATCAGCCCCAGCATTTT.

In DNA form, the CDR3 reads TGTGCCAGCAGCTTAGGTTGGAGGGAAGAGACCCAGTACTTC. It encodes CASSLGWREETQYF. The V gene is TRBV7-9, the J gene TRBJ2-5, with D possibly being TRBD2 (6 bases). The V end lost 1 base, the J end lost 3 bases, and 9 bases lay between the germline ends. This CDR3 has 14 amino acids. Germline-derived CDR1 and CDR2 are SEHNR and FQNEAQ (reference sequence). The whole variable domain, remainder taken from reference TRBV7-9 and TRBJ2-5, is DTGVSQNPRHKITKRGQNVTFRCDPISEHNRLYWYRQTLGQGPEFLTYFQNEAQLEKSRLLSDRFSAERPKGSFSTLEIQRTEQGDSAMYLCASSLGWREETQYFGPGTRLLVL.

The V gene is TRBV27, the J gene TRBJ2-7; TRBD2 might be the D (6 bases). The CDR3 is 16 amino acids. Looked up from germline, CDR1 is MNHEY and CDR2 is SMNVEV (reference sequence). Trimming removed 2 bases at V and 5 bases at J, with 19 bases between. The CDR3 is CASSLAGSGSVHEQYF. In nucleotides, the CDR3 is TGTGCCAGCAGTTTAGCGGGGAGCGGGTCCGTCCACGAGCAGTACTTC.

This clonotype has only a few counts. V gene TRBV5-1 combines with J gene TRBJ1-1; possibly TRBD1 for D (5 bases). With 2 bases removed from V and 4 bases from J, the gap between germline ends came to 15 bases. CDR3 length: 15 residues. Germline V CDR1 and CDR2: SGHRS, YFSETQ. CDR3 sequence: CASSFGGGEGTEAFF. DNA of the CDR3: TGCGCCAGCAGCTTTGGCGGGGGTGAAGGCACTGAAGCTTTCTTT.

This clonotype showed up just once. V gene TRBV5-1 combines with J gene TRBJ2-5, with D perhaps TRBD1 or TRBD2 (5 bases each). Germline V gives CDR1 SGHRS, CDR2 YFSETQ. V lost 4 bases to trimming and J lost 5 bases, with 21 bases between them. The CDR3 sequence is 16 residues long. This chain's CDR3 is CASSRRDRSSGETQYF. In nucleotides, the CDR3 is TGCGCCAGCAGCCGCAGGGACCGTTCGTCGGGGGAGACCCAGTACTTC.

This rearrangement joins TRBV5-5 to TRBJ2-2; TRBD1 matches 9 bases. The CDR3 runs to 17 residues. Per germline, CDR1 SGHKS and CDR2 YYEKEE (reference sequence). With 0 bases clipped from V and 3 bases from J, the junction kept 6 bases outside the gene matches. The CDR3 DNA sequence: TGTGCCAGCAGCTTGGGCGTAACAGGGGGCCACACCGGGGAGCTGTTTTTT. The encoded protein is CASSLGVTGGHTGELFF.

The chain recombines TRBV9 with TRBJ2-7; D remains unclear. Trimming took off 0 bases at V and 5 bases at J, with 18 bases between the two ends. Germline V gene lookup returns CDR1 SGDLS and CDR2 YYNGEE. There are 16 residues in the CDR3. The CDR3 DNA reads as TGTGCCAGCAGCGTAGACGCGGAACTGCCTCGGAACGAGCAGTACTTC. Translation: CASSVDAELPRNEQYF.

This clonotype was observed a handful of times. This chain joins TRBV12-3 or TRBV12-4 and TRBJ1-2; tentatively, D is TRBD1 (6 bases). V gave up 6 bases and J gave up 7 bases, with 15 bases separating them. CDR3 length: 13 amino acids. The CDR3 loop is CASSPALQGGYTF. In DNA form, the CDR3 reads TGTGCCAGCAGCCCAGCCCTACAGGGTGGCTACACCTTC.

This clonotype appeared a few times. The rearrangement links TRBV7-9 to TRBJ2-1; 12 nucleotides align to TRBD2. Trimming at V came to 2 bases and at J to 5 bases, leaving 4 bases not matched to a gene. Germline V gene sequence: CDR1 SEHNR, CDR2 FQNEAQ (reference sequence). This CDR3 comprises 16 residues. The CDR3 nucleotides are TGTGCCAGCAGCTTATCTAGCGGGGGGGCTGACAATGAGCAGTTCTTC. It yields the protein CASSLSSGGADNEQFF.

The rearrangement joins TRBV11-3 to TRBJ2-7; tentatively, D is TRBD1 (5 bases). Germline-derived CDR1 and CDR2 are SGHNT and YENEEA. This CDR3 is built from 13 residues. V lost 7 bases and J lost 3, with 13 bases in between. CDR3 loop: CASTKGIDYEQYF. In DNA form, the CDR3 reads TGTGCCAGCACCAAGGGGATCGACTACGAGCAGTACTTC.

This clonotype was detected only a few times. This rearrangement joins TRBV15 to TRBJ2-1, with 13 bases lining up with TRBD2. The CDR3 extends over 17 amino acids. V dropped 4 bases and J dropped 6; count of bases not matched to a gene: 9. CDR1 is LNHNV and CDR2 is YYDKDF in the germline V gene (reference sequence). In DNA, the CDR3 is TGTGCCACCAGCATCGAACTAGCGGGAGGGGAGGGCAATGAGCAGTTCTTC. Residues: CATSIELAGGEGNEQFF.

As DNA, the CDR3 is TGCAGCGTTTTGTTGACAGGGGGCTACGAGCAGTACTTC. Protein sequence: CSVLLTGGYEQYF. The chain uses TRBV29-1 and TRBJ2-7; 9 nucleotides line up with TRBD1. The CDR3 runs 13 residues. The germline gives CDR1 SQVTM, CDR2 ANQGSEA. The V and J ends lost 5 bases and 3 bases, in that order; junction bases with no gene match: 5.

CDR3 coding DNA: TGCAGTGCTAGCGTAGGGTCGACGAGAGCGGAGTTTTACTATGGCTACACCTTC. It codes for CSASVGSTRAEFYYGYTF. The chain recombines TRBV20-1 with TRBJ1-2; D unresolved. Per germline, CDR1 DFQATT and CDR2 SNEGSKA (reference sequence). The germline V and J ends were trimmed by 3 bases and 3 bases, with 26 bases remaining between them. This CDR3 spans 18 amino acids.

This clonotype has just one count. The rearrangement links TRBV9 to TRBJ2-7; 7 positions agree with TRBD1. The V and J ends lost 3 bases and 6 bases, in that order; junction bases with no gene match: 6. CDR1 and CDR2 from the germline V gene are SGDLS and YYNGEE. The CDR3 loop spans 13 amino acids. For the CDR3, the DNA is TGTGCCAGCAGCGAGCTTACAGGGGCCGAGCAGTACTTC. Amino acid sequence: CASSELTGAEQYF.

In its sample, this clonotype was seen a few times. The CDR3 is CSAETGPRIETQYF. Here the CDR3 DNA reads TGCAGCGCAGAGACAGGGCCGCGGATCGAGACCCAGTACTTC. V and J are TRBV29-1 and TRBJ2-5; 7 bases are shared with TRBD1. CDR3 size: 14 residues. J gave up 5 bases and V 7 bases, and 13 bases lay outside the gene matches. In germline, CDR1 is SQVTM, CDR2 ANQGSEA.

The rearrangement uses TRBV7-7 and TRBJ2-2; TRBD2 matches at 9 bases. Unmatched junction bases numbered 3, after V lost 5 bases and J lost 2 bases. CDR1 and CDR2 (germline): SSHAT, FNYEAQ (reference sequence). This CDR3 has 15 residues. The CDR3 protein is CASSPLAGNTGELFF. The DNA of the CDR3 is TGTGCCAGCAGCCCCCTAGCGGGAAACACCGGGGAGCTGTTTTTT.

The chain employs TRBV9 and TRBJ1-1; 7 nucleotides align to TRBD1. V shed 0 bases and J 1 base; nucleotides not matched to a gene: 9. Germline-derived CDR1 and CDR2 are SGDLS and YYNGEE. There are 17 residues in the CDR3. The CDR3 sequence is CASSVVPRQGRNTEAFF. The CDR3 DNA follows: TGTGCCAGCAGCGTAGTCCCTAGACAGGGCCGGAACACTGAAGCTTTCTTT.